This TCR beta chain was recovered during a study of cytomegalovirus exposure and HLA in healthy donors (dated by TCRdb to the late 2010s). Turning to the overall study: According to a later analysis, the 120 or so validation repertoires were produced on the same platform as the 700 or so repertoires of the first cohort. High-throughput TCR immunosequencing, statistical association of individual TCRs with disease status, and machine learning were combined to predict cytomegalovirus infection status. The aim of the study was to test whether cataloging public T cell receptors could identify signatures of past pathogen exposure. Along with the approximately 700-subject first cohort, a separate validation cohort of over a hundred different subjects was used.

The donors belonged to the validation cohort of around 130 subjects, which was separate from the approximately 610-subject first cohort. The protocol used for the library was the immunoSEQ multiplex PCR assay. The authors' analysis ran thus. A statistical classification framework was built for diagnosing cytomegalovirus status from the catalog of TCR beta chain sequences. Sourced from immuneACCESS, this table was stored by TCRdb with only in-frame sequences that have V and J called. A share of the clones is absent; for the studies checked, an unresolved V gene accounts for under half, and the remainder has no known explanation. V, J and clone size are taken as reported in that table, and D and trimming were inferred from the DNA itself. For this sample there are tens of thousands of clones; less than 95% appear just once. The ten largest clones represent roughly 2% of the sample. Summary of the overall study and its limitations: The authors suggested that the approach could potentially be generalized to other disease states and immunological phenotypes. Subsequent analysis determined that TCRs grouped into clusters in the first cohort also showed a tendency toward co-occurrence across the 90 to 150 validation repertoires, and approximately 94% of cluster scores exceeded 0. Most TCR sequences were seen in very few donors, while some public TCRs were found in many individuals. The classifier was reported to diagnose cytomegalovirus status with high specificity and sensitivity in both the original cohort and the validation cohort. All 120 or so repertoires were used to score co-occurrence in the validation cohort in a later analysis, because that analysis had no HLA typing for the cohort. A total of 150 to 200 TCR beta chains were listed by the study as associated with cytomegalovirus. In vitro tests confirmed that a few of the cytomegalovirus-associated TCR beta chains recognize cytomegalovirus antigens.

Including cysteine and phenylalanine, the CDR3 has 16 amino acids. Only CDR3 DNA is held: 48 bases, read in frame from base 1. CDR1 is given as SEHNR and CDR2 as FQNEAQ, both from the germline V gene (reference sequence). For this chain, trimming is 4 bases at the V end and 4 bases at the J end, and the number of junction bases without a gene match is 5. Comment on this clone: Its antigen is currently not known. No much larger clone is present one base from it, and per-base qualities are unavailable.

This clonotype originated in a woman under 30 in good health and CMV-seropositive. The sample taken for sequencing was PBMCs. The V and J genes are TRBV7-9 and TRBJ2-2; TRBD2 fits 11 bases in the junction. The nucleotide sequence reads as follows: TGTGCCAGCAGCTCTACTAGCGGGGGTCTCACCGGGGAGCTGTTTTTT. It specifies CASSSTSGGLTGELFF.